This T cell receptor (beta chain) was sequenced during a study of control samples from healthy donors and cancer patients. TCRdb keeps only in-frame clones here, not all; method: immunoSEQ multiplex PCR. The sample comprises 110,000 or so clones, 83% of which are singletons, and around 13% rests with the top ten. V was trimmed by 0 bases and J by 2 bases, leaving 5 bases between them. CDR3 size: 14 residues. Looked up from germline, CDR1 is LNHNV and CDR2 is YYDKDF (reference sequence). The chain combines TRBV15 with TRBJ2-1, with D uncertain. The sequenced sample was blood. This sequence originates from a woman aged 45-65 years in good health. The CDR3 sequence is CATSREVTYNEQFF. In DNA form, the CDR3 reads TGTGCCACCAGCAGAGAAGTCACCTACAATGAGCAGTTCTTC.